The sequence of this TCR beta chain was determined in a study of blood T cell repertoires in COVID-19. TCRdb's copy holds only in-frame clones and misses some; the assay was immunoSEQ multiplex PCR. The top ten clones hold approximately 10% of a sample with some 56,000 clones, 70% to 85% of them seen once. V lost 11 bases to trimming and J lost 2 bases, with 12 bases between them. This CDR3 is 14 amino acids long. Germline V CDR1 and CDR2: KGHDR, SFDVKD. The V and J genes are TRBV24-1 and TRBJ2-6, with unresolved D. Sequenced: peripheral blood. This TCR came from a man at least 80 years old with COVID-19, enrolled during active disease. CDR3 amino acids: CAISASAGANVLTF. Here the CDR3 DNA reads TGTGCCATCTCAGCGTCAGCTGGGGCCAACGTCCTGACTTTC.